Listed below are T cell receptor beta chains from one sample, sequenced in a study of T cell repertoires in cytomegalovirus infection. TCRdb passed the reads through MiXCR, listing each CDR3 protein once. This sample carries 200,000 to 300,000 distinct CDR3 sequences, approximately 13% of them seen once, and the ten largest clones take 1.5% to 2%. Sample: PBMCs. The receptors originated from a human donor in good health (CMV status not recorded). Some clones in this sample may be carry-over from other donors' samples. Each CDR3 is given with its conserved first and last residue. The order of the fields is J gene, V gene, clone size, D gene, CDR3 DNA, CDR3 protein. D genes are given only for firm matches. Size tells how often a clone was seen (once, few, many) or the class of an expanded clone, and some rows leave it out.

J: TRBJ2-7
V: TRBV20-1
size: -
D: TRBD1
DNA: TGCAGTGCTTTAACAGGGGAAAGCTCCTACGAGCAGTACTTC
CDR3: CSALTGESSYEQYF

J: TRBJ2-5
V: TRBV7-2
size: many
D: TRBD1
DNA: TGTGCCAGCAGCTTAGGGGACAGGGATGAAGAGACCCAGTACTTC
CDR3: CASSLGDRDEETQYF

J: TRBJ2-4
V: TRBV12-3/TRBV12-4
size: many
D: -
DNA: TGTGCCAGCAGTTTAAGAGGGGCCAAAAACATTCAGTACTTC
CDR3: CASSLRGAKNIQYF

J: TRBJ1-2
V: TRBV14
size: many
D: -
DNA: TGTGCCAGCAGCCATCAGCGATTACCTAACTATGGCTACACCTTC
CDR3: CASSHQRLPNYGYTF

J: TRBJ1-1
V: TRBV13
size: many
D: -
DNA: TGTGCCAGCAGCTTAGATACGACAGCCACTGAAGCTTTCTTT
CDR3: CASSLDTTATEAFF

J: TRBJ2-2
V: TRBV7-2
size: many
D: -
DNA: TGTGCCAGCAGCTTACAGATCAACACCGGGGAGCTGTTTTTT
CDR3: CASSLQINTGELFF

J: TRBJ1-6
V: TRBV6-5
size: few
D: -
DNA: TGTGCCAGCACCATGAGCTCCTATAATTCACCCCTCCACTTT
CDR3: CASTMSSYNSPLHF

J: TRBJ2-3
V: TRBV7-9
size: few
D: TRBD2
DNA: TGTGCCAGCGGGGGGGAGAGTACGCAGTATTTT
CDR3: CASGGESTQYF

J: TRBJ2-2
V: TRBV12-3/TRBV12-4
size: many
D: -
DNA: TGTGCCAGCAGTTTAAGGGGGAACACCGGGGAGCTGTTTTTT
CDR3: CASSLRGNTGELFF

J: TRBJ2-3
V: TRBV7-3
size: many
D: -
DNA: TGTGCCAGCAGCCCTGGACCGCCCACAGATACGCAGTATTTT
CDR3: CASSPGPPTDTQYF

J: TRBJ1-2
V: TRBV7-2
size: many
D: -
DNA: TGTGCCAGCAGCTTAGAGGCGGGGGGAGGTGGCTACACCTTC
CDR3: CASSLEAGGGGYTF

J: TRBJ2-1
V: TRBV7-2
size: many
D: TRBD1
DNA: TGTGCCAGCAGCTTAGTGGGGACAGGGTCGGGTGAGCAGTTCTTC
CDR3: CASSLVGTGSGEQFF

J: TRBJ1-2
V: TRBV6-1
size: few
D: -
DNA: TGTGCCAGCACCTACGGGGCAGGGTATAACTATGGCTACACCTTC
CDR3: CASTYGAGYNYGYTF

J: TRBJ2-3
V: TRBV7-2
size: many
D: TRBD1
DNA: TGTGCCAGCAGCGTTGACAGGGCCTATACGCAGTATTTT
CDR3: CASSVDRAYTQYF

J: TRBJ2-3
V: TRBV7-2
size: many
D: TRBD1
DNA: TGTGCCAGCAGCAAGGACAGGGTCACAGATACGCAGTATTTT
CDR3: CASSKDRVTDTQYF

J: TRBJ2-1
V: TRBV19
size: many
D: TRBD2
DNA: TGTGCCAGTAGTGTGGGACTAGGAGAGGGCAATGAGCAGTTCTTC
CDR3: CASSVGLGEGNEQFF

J: TRBJ1-2
V: TRBV19
size: many
D: -
DNA: TGTGCCAGTAGTATAGCAGTATCTCGGGGGACGACTGGCTACACCTTC
CDR3: CASSIAVSRGTTGYTF

J: TRBJ1-1
V: TRBV29-1
size: few
D: TRBD1
DNA: TGCAGCCAGTTGTCCGACAGGGGGAAAGCTTTCTTT
CDR3: CSQLSDRGKAFF

J: TRBJ1-6
V: TRBV5-5
size: few
D: -
DNA: TGTGCCAGCAGCGAATACAGGGTACAGAATTCACCCCTCCACTTT
CDR3: CASSEYRVQNSPLHF

J: TRBJ2-3
V: TRBV19
size: few
D: -
DNA: TGTGCCAGTAGTCTCCGCCGGGCCTCGGCAGATACGCAGTATTTT
CDR3: CASSLRRASADTQYF

J: TRBJ1-5
V: TRBV7-2
size: many
D: TRBD1
DNA: TGTGCCAGCAGCCCGACAGGGTCGAACGGGCCCCAGCATTTT
CDR3: CASSPTGSNGPQHF

J: TRBJ1-2
V: TRBV19
size: -
D: -
DNA: TGTGCCAGTAGTACCACCGGGACGGTTAACTATGGCTACACCTTC
CDR3: CASSTTGTVNYGYTF

J: TRBJ1-4
V: TRBV4-3
size: many
D: -
DNA: TGCGCCAGCAGCCAATCAGGGAGGAGTGAAAAACTGTTTTTT
CDR3: CASSQSGRSEKLFF

J: TRBJ1-1
V: TRBV7-2
size: few
D: TRBD1
DNA: TGTGCCAGCAGAACCCTACAGGGGTGGAACACTGAAGCTTTCTTT
CDR3: CASRTLQGWNTEAFF

J: TRBJ2-3
V: TRBV20-1
size: few
D: TRBD2
DNA: TGCAGTGCTAGTAATCCCTCTGCGGGAGGAGGTACGCAGTATTTT
CDR3: CSASNPSAGGGTQYF

J: TRBJ2-3
V: TRBV7-3
size: many
D: TRBD1
DNA: TGTGCCAGCAGCCTAAGACAGGGCGGCACAGATACGCAGTATTTT
CDR3: CASSLRQGGTDTQYF

J: TRBJ1-4
V: TRBV19
size: many
D: -
DNA: TGTGCCAGTAGTATTAGTTCCCCAGGACCAAATGAAAAACTGTTTTTT
CDR3: CASSISSPGPNEKLFF

J: TRBJ1-6
V: TRBV28
size: many
D: -
DNA: TGTGCCAGCAGTTTATTGCCACGCACCTCACCCCTCCACTTT
CDR3: CASSLLPRTSPLHF

J: TRBJ2-7
V: TRBV5-1
size: -
D: TRBD2
DNA: TGCGCCAGCAGCTTGGGGAGCGGGAGCCTCTACGAGCAGTACTTC
CDR3: CASSLGSGSLYEQYF

J: TRBJ2-7
V: TRBV7-2
size: many
D: -
DNA: TGTGCCAGCAGCTTAAGGGACACCTACGAGCAGTACTTC
CDR3: CASSLRDTYEQYF

J: TRBJ1-4
V: TRBV28
size: -
D: -
DNA: TGTGTCAGCTCCGGACGGTCTCGAGAAAAACTGTTTTTT
CDR3: CVSSGRSREKLFF

J: TRBJ2-7
V: TRBV7-2
size: many
D: -
DNA: TGTGCCAGCAGTACCTTTTACGAGCAGTACTTC
CDR3: CASSTFYEQYF

J: TRBJ1-1
V: TRBV7-9
size: -
D: -
DNA: TGTGCCAGCAGCCCTACTTGGCAGAACACTGAAGCTTTCTTT
CDR3: CASSPTWQNTEAFF

J: TRBJ1-1
V: TRBV5-6
size: many
D: TRBD1
DNA: TGTGCCAGCAGCTTGAGGATGGGACAGTCGAACACTGAAGCTTTCTTT
CDR3: CASSLRMGQSNTEAFF

J: TRBJ2-5
V: TRBV29-1
size: -
D: -
DNA: TGCAGCGTTGATGGGGGGCGGGCGACGGTAGAGACCCAGTACTTC
CDR3: CSVDGGRATVETQYF

J: TRBJ2-3
V: TRBV7-3
size: many
D: -
DNA: TGTGCCAGCAGCTTAAGGGGGGACTCGGGCACAGATACGCAGTATTTT
CDR3: CASSLRGDSGTDTQYF

J: TRBJ2-7
V: TRBV28
size: many
D: TRBD1
DNA: TGTGCCAGCAGGCTGGGACAGGTCTCCTACGAGCAGTACTTC
CDR3: CASRLGQVSYEQYF

J: TRBJ2-1
V: TRBV7-2
size: many
D: TRBD1
DNA: TGTGCCAGCAGCCCCGACAGGGATAATGAGCAGTTCTTC
CDR3: CASSPDRDNEQFF

J: TRBJ2-2
V: TRBV19
size: many
D: TRBD1
DNA: TGTGCCAGTAGTAGGACAGGCGCCCGGCCCGGGGAGCTGTTTTTT
CDR3: CASSRTGARPGELFF

J: TRBJ1-3
V: TRBV5-4
size: -
D: -
DNA: TGTGCCAGCAGCCGAGGGGGAAACACCATATATTTT
CDR3: CASSRGGNTIYF

J: TRBJ1-5
V: TRBV19
size: few
D: -
DNA: TGTGCCACCTCGGTTAGGCAGGGAGGCAATCAGCCCCAGCATTTT
CDR3: CATSVRQGGNQPQHF

J: TRBJ2-3
V: TRBV15
size: -
D: -
DNA: TGTGCCATCAGCAGAGATAAGGCCACGCGGGATACGCAGTATTTT
CDR3: CAISRDKATRDTQYF

J: TRBJ2-5
V: TRBV20-1
size: -
D: -
DNA: TGCAGTGCTAGACCCAACCGGTTCCAAGAGACCCAGTACTTC
CDR3: CSARPNRFQETQYF

J: TRBJ2-1
V: TRBV28
size: many
D: -
DNA: TGTGCCAGCAGTTTTCAGGGGTCCTACAATGAGCAGTTCTTC
CDR3: CASSFQGSYNEQFF

J: TRBJ2-2
V: TRBV7-2
size: many
D: -
DNA: TGTGCCAGCAGCCCGAGTCAATCCCCCACCGGGGAGCTGTTTTTT
CDR3: CASSPSQSPTGELFF

J: TRBJ2-1
V: TRBV2
size: -
D: -
DNA: TGTGCCAGCAGTGAAGAAGCCCCGTCCCTCTACAATGAGCAGTTCTTC
CDR3: CASSEEAPSLYNEQFF

J: TRBJ2-7
V: TRBV19
size: -
D: -
DNA: TGTGCCAGCGCGGGGCAGGCCACCTACGAGCAGTACTTC
CDR3: CASAGQATYEQYF

J: TRBJ2-1
V: TRBV7-2
size: many
D: -
DNA: TGTGCCAGCAGTGATGTGTTCCGCAGCTCCTACAATGAGCAGTTCTTC
CDR3: CASSDVFRSSYNEQFF

J: TRBJ1-2
V: TRBV5-1
size: few
D: TRBD1
DNA: TGCGCCAGCAGCCCGGGACAGGGGGGCTATGGCTACACCTTC
CDR3: CASSPGQGGYGYTF

J: TRBJ2-2
V: TRBV7-2
size: many
D: TRBD2
DNA: TGTGCCAGCAGCAGACTAGCGTCCGGGGAGCTGTTTTTT
CDR3: CASSRLASGELFF

J: TRBJ2-5
V: TRBV12-3/TRBV12-4
size: many
D: TRBD2
DNA: TGTGCCAGCAGTGAGCAGAGCACTAGCGGGAGCGAGACCCAGTACTTC
CDR3: CASSEQSTSGSETQYF

J: TRBJ2-4
V: TRBV6-4
size: many
D: -
DNA: TGTGCCAGCAGTGACTCTATGGGCCCCGGAGGCAAAAACATTCAGTACTTC
CDR3: CASSDSMGPGGKNIQYF

J: TRBJ1-2
V: TRBV7-9
size: -
D: TRBD1
DNA: TGTGCCATTTCGGGGGACAGCTCTCCTTCTAACTATGGCTACACCTTC
CDR3: CAISGDSSPSNYGYTF

J: TRBJ2-5
V: TRBV29-1
size: once
D: TRBD2
DNA: TGCAGCGTTGGAGCGGGAGGCCAAGAGACCCAGTACTTC
CDR3: CSVGAGGQETQYF

J: TRBJ1-6
V: TRBV4-1
size: few
D: TRBD1
DNA: TGCGCCAGCAGCGTCCGGGACAGCTCCTATAATTCACCCCTCCACTTT
CDR3: CASSVRDSSYNSPLHF